These 13 T cell receptor beta chains originate from one sample sequenced in a study of T cells expressing NK-cell markers. Using the 5' RACE reads, TCRdb records one entry per CDR3 protein without DNA. The specimen's table records about 460,000 distinct CDR3 sequences. Sample: blood T cells: a sorted CD56 or NKG2C T cell subset, CD4+ or CD8+ T cells, or bulk PBMC T cells (not recorded which). These receptors came from a woman aged 45 to 65 in good health.

This sequence joins TRBV3-1 and TRBJ2-7; absent DNA, TCRdb's TRBD2 call cannot be checked. Germline V gene sequence: CDR1 LGHDT, CDR2 YNNKEL (reference sequence). This CDR3 has 17 residues. CDR3 region: CASSQGLAGGPSYEQYF.

The genes are TRBV11-2 and TRBJ2-1. This CDR3 has 16 amino acids. The germline V gene has CDR1 SGHAT and CDR2 FQNNGV. The CDR3 is CASSVRVGGSYNEQFF. The whole variable domain, filled in from reference TRBV11-2 and TRBJ2-1, reads EAGVAQSPRYKIIEKRQSVAFWCNPISGHATLYWYQQILGQGPKLLIQFQNNGVVDDSQLPKDRFSAERLKGVDSTLKIQPAKLEDSAVYLCASSVRVGGSYNEQFFGPGTRLTVL.

V usage is TRBV15 and J usage is TRBJ1-5. This CDR3 comprises 15 residues. Germline assignment: CDR1 LNHNV and CDR2 YYDKDF (reference sequence). The CDR3 spells CATSRSEDYNQPQHF.

This chain's CDR3 is CASSLGQSTFTLHF. V gene TRBV7-2 combines with J gene TRBJ1-6; without DNA, the TCRdb call of TRBD1 cannot be checked. There are 14 residues in the CDR3. Germline V gene sequence: CDR1 SGHTA, CDR2 FQGNSA.

The J gene is TRBJ2-1, the V gene TRBV4-1; TCRdb's D call, TRBD2, is unchecked because there is no DNA. Per germline, CDR1 MGHRA and CDR2 YSYEKL. CDR3 length: 17 amino acids. The CDR3 sequence: CASSQVGGRQRDNEQFF.

The chain has TRBV18 and TRBJ1-4; the D call of TRBD1 rests on TCRdb alone, since no DNA is present to check it. The V gene's germline CDR1 is KGHSH and CDR2 LQKENI. The CDR3 sequence is 14 residues long. This CDR3 reads CASSRAQGNEKLFF.

The chain has TRBV6-5 and TRBJ1-1. The CDR3 loop spans 13 amino acids. CDR1 MNHEY and CDR2 SVGAGI come from the germline V gene. The CDR3 loop reads CASSYGHNQKAFF.

This chain uses TRBV7-9 with TRBJ2-2. The CDR3 contains 14 residues. The V gene's germline CDR1 is SEHNR and CDR2 FQNEAQ (reference sequence). CDR3: CASSLDDRSGELFF.

V and J are TRBV7-9 and TRBJ2-7; TCRdb's assignment of TRBD1 cannot be checked, as there is no DNA. Germline CDR1 is SEHNR and CDR2 is FQNEAQ (reference sequence). The CDR3 runs to 14 residues. The CDR3 loop is CASSTPGGTYEQYF.

The chain recombines TRBV6-5 with TRBJ2-7; TCRdb outputs TRBD1, but without DNA this stays unchecked. The CDR3 covers 15 residues. Germline CDR1 MNHEY, CDR2 SVGAGI. The CDR3 spells CASSLDPGGSYEQYF.

CDR3 residues: CASSNTNSPLHF. This chain connects TRBV2 to TRBJ1-6. Germline lookup yields CDR1 SNHLY and CDR2 FYNNEI. The CDR3 extends over 12 amino acids.

V usage is TRBV5-1 and J usage is TRBJ2-1. Per germline, CDR1 SGHRS and CDR2 YFSETQ. The length of the CDR3 is 13 residues. CDR3 loop: CASSSVMDNEQFF. Complete variable domain (other parts from reference TRBV5-1 and TRBJ2-1): KAGVTQTPRYLIKTRGQQVTLSCSPISGHRSVSWYQQTPGQGLQFLFEYFSETQRNKGNFPGRFSGRQFSNSRSEMNVSTLELGDSALYLCASSSVMDNEQFFGPGTRLTVL.

V is TRBV20-1 and J is TRBJ2-1; checking the TCRdb D call of TRBD1 is not possible without DNA. The CDR3 has 11 residues. Germline CDR1 reads DFQATT; CDR2 reads SNEGSKA (reference sequence). The CDR3 reads CSAAARGEQFF.